These 22 T cell receptor beta chains came from one sample sequenced in a study of identical twins. MiXCR, applied by TCRdb to the 5' RACE reads, yields one record per CDR3 protein. Here the sample spans roughly 690,000 distinct CDR3 sequences, 21% being singletons. These data were also filed under a second study, of T cells expressing NK-cell markers.

Sequenced sample: PBMCs. The origin of the receptors is a young woman in good health.

V usage is TRBV12-3 or TRBV12-4 and J usage is TRBJ2-1, with D tentatively TRBD1 or TRBD2 (5 bases each). V was clipped by 11 bases and J by 6 bases, with 35 bases between them. The CDR3 extends over 19 amino acids. The CDR3 DNA follows: TGTGCCTTCAGTTTAGCCGGGGCATGGGGCCAGCCTGATAGCAATGAGCAGTTCTTC. Translated, it gives CAFSLAGAWGQPDSNEQFF.

J is TRBJ2-2 and V is TRBV6-1, with D perhaps TRBD1 (6 bases). V shed 4 bases and J shed 8 bases, with 14 bases lying between them. Germline values: CDR1 MNHNS, CDR2 SASEGT. The length of the CDR3 is 14 residues. The CDR3 DNA follows: TGTGCCAGCAGTGGGAGCTTGGGGGCTGGGGAGCTGTTTTTT. Protein: CASSGSLGAGELFF.

The V and J genes are TRBV6-2 or TRBV6-3 and TRBJ2-5; D call uncertain. CDR1 and CDR2 (germline): MNHEY, SVGEGT. Trimming removed 4 bases from V and 4 bases from J, with 19 bases in between. This CDR3 contains 16 residues. CDR3 DNA: TGTGCCAGCAGTTCGGACCTTCTTGCGGTGGTAGAGACCCAGTACTTC. It codes for CASSSDLLAVVETQYF.

The chain carries TRBV6-1 and TRBJ2-5, with a possible D match to TRBD1 (6 bases). Germline values: CDR1 MNHNS, CDR2 SASEGT. Trimming cost V 10 bases and J 2 bases, with 14 bases left between them. This CDR3 spans 13 amino acids. The CDR3 spells CANPTGSQETQYF. The CDR3 DNA sequence: TGTGCCAACCCCACAGGGTCACAAGAGACCCAGTACTTC.

This clonotype has a count of ten or more. The V call is TRBV20-1, the J call TRBJ2-7; the D gene is possibly TRBD1 (6 bases). Between the trimmed V and J ends, which lost 2 bases and 3 bases, there was a span of 17 bases. CDR1 and CDR2 (germline): DFQATT, SNEGSKA (reference sequence). The CDR3 runs 15 residues. This chain's CDR3 is CSARIQGSILYEQYF. CDR3 sequence (DNA): TGCAGTGCTAGAATTCAGGGGTCGATCCTCTACGAGCAGTACTTC.

In this sample, this clonotype turned up a few times. The V and J genes are TRBV7-6 and TRBJ2-7; tentative D call: TRBD1 (6 bases). The CDR3 sequence is 14 residues long. The germline V gene encodes CDR1 SGHVS and CDR2 FNYEAQ. The ends were cut back, 1 base at V and 7 bases at J, with 14 bases in the middle. Written as DNA, the CDR3 is TGTGCCAGCAGCTTAGGCCGGGACAAGGCGGAGCAGTACTTC. Protein sequence: CASSLGRDKAEQYF.

The J gene is TRBJ2-5, the V gene TRBV7-2, with D tentatively TRBD1 (5 bases). The CDR3 is 13 amino acids. V was cut by 3 bases and J by 3 bases, with 8 bases left in between. Germline V gene sequence: CDR1 SGHTA, CDR2 FQGNSA. The CDR3 loop is CASSLTAKETQYF. The DNA of the CDR3 is TGTGCCAGCAGCTTGACAGCCAAAGAGACCCAGTACTTC. The full variable domain, its missing parts supplied by reference TRBV7-2 and TRBJ2-5, is GAGVSQSPSNKVTEKGKDVELRCDPISGHTALYWYRQSLGQGLEFLIYFQGNSAPDKSGLPSDRFSAERTGGSVSTLTIQRTQQEDSAVYLCASSLTAKETQYFGPGTRLLVL.

This clonotype came up many times. This chain links TRBV11-2 with TRBJ2-1; TRBD1 agrees at 10 bases. With 5 bases clipped from V and 6 bases from J, the junction kept 7 bases outside the gene matches. This CDR3 has 15 residues. The germline V gene encodes CDR1 SGHAT and CDR2 FQNNGV. CDR3 in DNA: TGTGCCAGCAGCCACGACAGGGGGCCAATCAATGAGCAGTTCTTC. It encodes CASSHDRGPINEQFF.

V is TRBV7-9 and J is TRBJ2-5; D possibly corresponds to TRBD2 (5 bases). Germline-derived CDR1 and CDR2 are SEHNR and FQNEAQ (reference sequence). CDR3 length equals 15 residues. Trimming removed 4 bases at V and 3 bases at J, with 15 bases between. Written as DNA, the CDR3 is TGTGCCAGCAGCTCTAGCTTGTATAGGGAAGAGACCCAGTACTTC. This encodes CASSSSLYREETQYF.

The CDR3 region is CSAGVVMNTEAFF. CDR3 nucleotides: TGCAGTGCAGGGGTCGTCATGAACACTGAAGCTTTCTTT. The chain combines TRBV20-1 with TRBJ1-1; D may be TRBD1 (5 bases). CDR3 length: 13 residues. CDR1 and CDR2 (germline): DFQATT, SNEGSKA (reference sequence). Trimming took off 6 bases at V and 0 bases at J, with 11 bases between the two ends.

The V gene is TRBV9, the J gene TRBJ2-3; D remains ambiguous. The germline V gene has CDR1 SGDLS and CDR2 YYNGEE. The CDR3 has 15 residues. Trimming took 0 bases from V and 0 from J, leaving 8 bases between them. In nucleotides, the CDR3 is TGTGCCAGCAGCGTAGGCAGGCATAGCACAGATACGCAGTATTTT. This encodes CASSVGRHSTDTQYF. Supplemented by reference TRBV9 and TRBJ2-3, the full variable domain reads DSGVTQTPKHLITATGQRVTLRCSPRSGDLSVYWYQQSLDQGLQFLIQYYNGEERAKGNILERFSAQQFPDLHSELNLSSLELGDSALYFCASSVGRHSTDTQYFGPGTRLTVL.

The CDR3 sequence: CSAERGWDEQFF. Here the CDR3 DNA reads TGCAGTGCGGAAAGGGGGTGGGATGAGCAGTTCTTC. The rearrangement joins TRBV20-1 to TRBJ2-1; D perhaps matches TRBD1 (6 bases). V shed 6 bases and J shed 8 bases, with 14 bases lying between them. CDR1 and CDR2 (germline): DFQATT, SNEGSKA (reference sequence). The CDR3 contains 12 residues.

This clonotype was observed a few times. The V and J genes are TRBV12-3 or TRBV12-4 and TRBJ1-1; a weak D match, TRBD1 (6 bases). The CDR3 has 15 amino acids. The V end was cut by 1 base, the J end by 5 bases, with 14 bases between. The chain's CDR3 is CASSLVRGRTTEAFF. CDR3 bases: TGTGCCAGCAGTTTAGTCCGGGGGCGGACTACTGAAGCTTTCTTT.

This clonotype turned up a few times. The chain couples TRBV12-3 or TRBV12-4 to TRBJ2-1, with 8 bases lining up with TRBD2. The CDR3 is 15 residues long. Germline trimming cut 7 bases from V and 8 bases from J; bases unmatched to any gene: 13. The CDR3 sequence: CASKRASGSLDEQFF. Written as DNA, the CDR3 is TGTGCCAGCAAAAGGGCTAGCGGGTCACTAGATGAGCAGTTCTTC.

The chain is built from TRBV7-2 and TRBJ2-1; D perhaps matches TRBD2 (5 bases). Per germline, CDR1 SGHTA and CDR2 FQGNSA. The ends were cut back, 0 bases at V and 4 bases at J, with 10 bases in the middle. This CDR3 comprises 15 residues. The CDR3, as DNA: TGTGCCAGCAGCTTAGCAGCGGCGGTGTACAATGAGCAGTTCTTC. Its translation is CASSLAAAVYNEQFF.

The sample holds many counts of this clonotype. This chain joins TRBV20-1 and TRBJ1-2, with no clear D. CDR1 and CDR2 (germline): DFQATT, SNEGSKA (reference sequence). This CDR3 has 11 residues. Trimming pared 3 bases from V and 0 bases from J, leaving 2 bases between. CDR3 DNA sequence: TGCAGTGCTAGCCCTAACTATGGCTACACCTTC. It translates to CSASPNYGYTF.

This clonotype has just a few counts. The chain uses TRBV29-1 and TRBJ2-1, with D possibly matching TRBD2 (5 bases). The V end was cut by 8 bases, the J end by 4 bases, with 12 bases between. The germline V gene encodes CDR1 SQVTM and CDR2 ANQGSEA. CDR3 length: 12 amino acids. The CDR3, as DNA: TGCAGCTTGCGGGTTTCGTACAATGAGCAGTTCTTC. Its translation is CSLRVSYNEQFF.

This clonotype occurred a few times. The J gene is TRBJ2-5, the V gene TRBV10-1; 7 positions match TRBD2. This CDR3 is built from 16 residues. V was clipped by 0 bases and J by 2 bases; unmatched bases: 6. CDR1 and CDR2 (germline): WNHNN, SYGVQD (reference sequence). This CDR3 reads CASSESLGEGQETQYF. CDR3 DNA sequence: TGCGCCAGCAGTGAGTCTCTAGGGGAGGGTCAAGAGACCCAGTACTTC.

The V call is TRBV5-1, the J call TRBJ2-7, with 7 positions matching TRBD1. The J segment lost 7 bases and the V segment lost 4 bases, leaving 14 bases of the junction unmatched. The CDR3 runs 15 residues. Per the germline V gene, CDR1 is SGHRS and CDR2 is YFSETQ. The CDR3 DNA follows: TGCGCCAGCAGCAACAGGGGTAGTCCCAGTCGGGAGCAGTACTTC. Encoded protein: CASSNRGSPSREQYF. Using reference TRBV5-1 and TRBJ2-7 for the parts outside the CDR3, the full variable domain is KAGVTQTPRYLIKTRGQQVTLSCSPISGHRSVSWYQQTPGQGLQFLFEYFSETQRNKGNFPGRFSGRQFSNSRSEMNVSTLELGDSALYLCASSNRGSPSREQYFGPGTRLTVT.

This clonotype was seen repeatedly, ten times or more. The chain joins TRBV12-3 or TRBV12-4 to TRBJ2-6; a weak D match, TRBD2 (5 bases). The CDR3 loop spans 18 amino acids. Trimming shortened V by 6 bases and J by 0 bases, and 18 bases separated the two germline ends. The CDR3 sequence: CASRSRTSSYSGANVLTF. The DNA of the CDR3 is TGTGCCAGCAGGTCCAGAACTAGTTCTTACTCTGGGGCCAACGTCCTGACTTTC.

This chain joins TRBV21-1 and TRBJ1-1; the table assigns TRBD1, which was not confirmed against the DNA. TRBV21-1 is termed a pseudogene. The CDR3 consists of 16 residues. CDR3 DNA sequence: TGTGCCAGCAGCAAAATTACAGGACACGAGAACACTGAAGCTTTCTTT. This codes for CASSKITGHENTEAFF.

The table lists this clonotype with a few counts. This sequence joins TRBV20-1 and TRBJ2-1, with D unclear. The CDR3 covers 12 residues. V lost 1 base, J lost 6 bases, and 7 bases lay in between. Per germline, CDR1 DFQATT and CDR2 SNEGSKA (reference sequence). CDR3 in amino acids: CSARVAANEQFF. CDR3 nucleotides: TGCAGTGCTAGAGTTGCGGCCAATGAGCAGTTCTTC.